Listed below are T cell receptor beta chains from one sample, sequenced in a study of cytomegalovirus exposure and HLA in healthy donors. This table comes from immunoSEQ multiplex PCR, and its TCRdb copy is limited to in-frame clones, with some not included. The data hold tens of thousands of clones, with 75% observed a single time. Material for sequencing was PBMCs. The receptors come from a man in his sixties or seventies in good health and CMV-seronegative. CDR3s include the opening cysteine and the closing phenylalanine or tryptophan. D genes are given only for firm matches. Size is omitted from some rows. Given values are once, few, many or a class for expanded clones.

cdr3_length: 17; d_call: -; v_call: TRBV9; clone_size: -; j_call: TRBJ2-3; cdr3_nt: TGTGCCAGCAGCGCGCTTTCTTTAGCTAGCGGCACAGATACGCAGTATTTT; cdr3_aa: CASSALSLASGTDTQYF
cdr3_length: 14; d_call: TRBD1; v_call: TRBV7-2; clone_size: -; j_call: TRBJ1-2; cdr3_nt: TGTGCCAGCAGCCTCGGACAGGGTACGAGGGGCTACACCTTC; cdr3_aa: CASSLGQGTRGYTF
cdr3_length: 15; d_call: -; v_call: TRBV9; clone_size: -; j_call: TRBJ2-2; cdr3_nt: TGTGCCGGCAGCGTAGATAGCAGAATCACCGGGGAGCTGTTTTTT; cdr3_aa: CAGSVDSRITGELFF
cdr3_length: 15; d_call: TRBD1; v_call: TRBV7-2; clone_size: -; j_call: TRBJ1-5; cdr3_nt: TGTGCCAGCAGTCGGGGACAGGTGACTAATCAGCCCCAGCATTTT; cdr3_aa: CASSRGQVTNQPQHF
cdr3_length: 16; d_call: TRBD1; v_call: TRBV2; clone_size: once; j_call: TRBJ2-2; cdr3_nt: TGTGCCAGCAGTGGTATAAGGGGGCGATCCACCGGGGAGCTGTTTTTT; cdr3_aa: CASSGIRGRSTGELFF
cdr3_length: 16; d_call: -; v_call: TRBV6-4; clone_size: -; j_call: TRBJ2-7; cdr3_nt: TGTGCCAGCTACCGGGACACCGGACCATCCTCCTACGAGCAGTACTTC; cdr3_aa: CASYRDTGPSSYEQYF
cdr3_length: 15; d_call: TRBD2; v_call: TRBV5-5; clone_size: once; j_call: TRBJ2-7; cdr3_nt: TGTGCCAGCAGCCAGACAGCGGGAGTAATCTTCGAGCAGTACTTC; cdr3_aa: CASSQTAGVIFEQYF
cdr3_length: 14; d_call: -; v_call: TRBV19; clone_size: once; j_call: TRBJ2-5; cdr3_nt: TGTGCCAGTAGCGCGAATTCCTACAGGGAGACCCAGTACTTC; cdr3_aa: CASSANSYRETQYF
cdr3_length: 14; d_call: -; v_call: TRBV18; clone_size: -; j_call: TRBJ1-1; cdr3_nt: TGTGCCAGCTCACCAGTAACAGAGAACACTGAAGCTTTCTTT; cdr3_aa: CASSPVTENTEAFF
cdr3_length: 17; d_call: -; v_call: TRBV7-9; clone_size: few; j_call: TRBJ2-3; cdr3_nt: TGTGCCAGCAGCCCAGCGCGGACTTCGCCTAGCACAGATACGCAGTATTTT; cdr3_aa: CASSPARTSPSTDTQYF
cdr3_length: 16; d_call: TRBD1; v_call: TRBV6-5; clone_size: -; j_call: TRBJ2-5; cdr3_nt: TGTGCCAGCAGTTACAGAGGACAGGGGGCTTGGGAGACCCAGTACTTC; cdr3_aa: CASSYRGQGAWETQYF
cdr3_length: 14; d_call: -; v_call: TRBV7-2; clone_size: -; j_call: TRBJ1-1; cdr3_nt: TGTGCCAGCAGCTTCCGGGATATACCCACTGAAGCTTTCTTT; cdr3_aa: CASSFRDIPTEAFF
cdr3_length: 15; d_call: TRBD1; v_call: TRBV7-2; clone_size: -; j_call: TRBJ2-7; cdr3_nt: TGTGCCAGCAGCCCACAGACAGGGGGCAAGTACGAGCAGTACTTC; cdr3_aa: CASSPQTGGKYEQYF
cdr3_length: 15; d_call: -; v_call: TRBV18; clone_size: -; j_call: TRBJ1-1; cdr3_nt: TGTGCCAGCTCCCATAATGAGCTAACGAACACTGAAGCTTTCTTT; cdr3_aa: CASSHNELTNTEAFF
cdr3_length: 13; d_call: -; v_call: TRBV18; clone_size: once; j_call: TRBJ1-2; cdr3_nt: TGTGCCAGCTCACCGACAGATCGAGATGGCTACACCTTC; cdr3_aa: CASSPTDRDGYTF
cdr3_length: 17; d_call: -; v_call: TRBV15; clone_size: once; j_call: TRBJ2-1; cdr3_nt: TGTGCCACCAGCAGAGGACGAGGGGGTAGCTCCTACAATGAGCAGTTCTTC; cdr3_aa: CATSRGRGGSSYNEQFF
cdr3_length: 13; d_call: TRBD1; v_call: TRBV19; clone_size: -; j_call: TRBJ2-3; cdr3_nt: TGTGCCAGTAGGGGACAGGTCACAGATACGCAGTATTTT; cdr3_aa: CASRGQVTDTQYF
cdr3_length: 17; d_call: TRBD1; v_call: TRBV9; clone_size: few; j_call: TRBJ2-5; cdr3_nt: TGTGCCAGCAGCGTAGAATCAGGGGGTAGTGACCAAGAGACCCAGTACTTC; cdr3_aa: CASSVESGGSDQETQYF
cdr3_length: 16; d_call: TRBD2; v_call: TRBV6-6; clone_size: -; j_call: TRBJ2-5; cdr3_nt: TGTGCCAGCAGTTACGGCTTAGCGGGAGGGCAAGAGACCCAGTACTTC; cdr3_aa: CASSYGLAGGQETQYF
cdr3_length: 16; d_call: -; v_call: TRBV2; clone_size: few; j_call: TRBJ2-7; cdr3_nt: TGTGCCAGCAGTGAACTAGGCGCGGGTTTAGGTTCGTCGCAGTACTTC; cdr3_aa: CASSELGAGLGSSQYF
cdr3_length: 16; d_call: TRBD1; v_call: TRBV19; clone_size: -; j_call: TRBJ2-1; cdr3_nt: TGTGCCAGTAGGACTTGGGGACAGGGATCCTACAATGAGCAGTTCTTC; cdr3_aa: CASRTWGQGSYNEQFF
cdr3_length: 14; d_call: TRBD2; v_call: TRBV30; clone_size: -; j_call: TRBJ2-3; cdr3_nt: TGTGCCTGCTCTAGCGGGAGGGAGAAAGATACGCAGTATTTT; cdr3_aa: CACSSGREKDTQYF
cdr3_length: 15; d_call: TRBD1; v_call: TRBV5-5; clone_size: -; j_call: TRBJ2-1; cdr3_nt: TGTGCCAGCAGCCGTCTGGGACAGTCCTACAATGAGCAGTTCTTC; cdr3_aa: CASSRLGQSYNEQFF
cdr3_length: 15; d_call: -; v_call: TRBV19; clone_size: -; j_call: TRBJ1-5; cdr3_nt: TGTGCCAGTAGTGCTTCAAAACAGGGCCCTCAGCCCCAGCATTTT; cdr3_aa: CASSASKQGPQPQHF
cdr3_length: 14; d_call: TRBD1; v_call: TRBV5-1; clone_size: -; j_call: TRBJ2-7; cdr3_nt: TGCGCCAGCAGCTTGTCAGGGGGCCAAAGGGAGCAGTACTTC; cdr3_aa: CASSLSGGQREQYF